Each of the 26 T cell receptor beta chains below was sequenced from the same sample in a study of cytomegalovirus exposure and HLA in healthy donors. PCR amplification relied on 60 Vbeta primers (plus 13 Jbeta primers). Only in-frame clones appear in the TCRdb table, and some are missing; sequencing was by immunoSEQ multiplex PCR. Of 130,000 or so clones in the sample, around 84% were seen once. Sequences were obtained from PBMCs. Receptor source: a woman aged 18 to 35 in good health and CMV-seropositive.

The genes are TRBV5-1 and TRBJ2-5; the match to TRBD2 covers 12 bases. Trimming at V came to 0 bases and at J to 7 bases, leaving 7 bases not matched to a gene. The CDR3 contains 16 residues. Germline lookup yields CDR1 SGHRS and CDR2 YFSETQ. The CDR3 DNA follows: TGCGCCAGCAGCTTGGAACTAGCGGGGGGTCTCGGGACCCAGTACTTC. This gives the protein CASSLELAGGLGTQYF.

The chain combines TRBV6-1 with TRBJ2-7; 7 bases map to TRBD1. After removal of 2 bases from V and 2 bases from J, the junction contained 3 bases not matched to a gene. CDR1 is MNHNS and CDR2 is SASEGT in the germline V gene. This CDR3 contains 14 residues. CDR3 sequence reads: CASSERDRPYEQYF. CDR3 sequence (DNA): TGTGCCAGCAGTGAACGGGACAGACCCTACGAGCAGTACTTC.

This clone was seen a handful of times. The rearrangement uses TRBV7-2 and TRBJ2-3; 7 nucleotides agree with TRBD1. Germline CDR1 is SGHTA and CDR2 is FQGNSA. The CDR3 runs 15 residues. Trimming removed 4 bases from V and 3 bases from J; junction bases left unmatched: 7. CDR3 region: CASSSTGVETDTQYF. CDR3 in DNA: TGTGCCAGCAGCTCTACAGGGGTGGAAACAGATACGCAGTATTTT.

The V gene is TRBV13, the J gene TRBJ1-3; D perhaps matches TRBD1 (5 bases). The germline V and J ends were trimmed by 5 bases and 0 bases, with 11 bases remaining between them. Germline V gives CDR1 PRHDT, CDR2 FYEKMQ (reference sequence). The CDR3 is made up of 15 amino acids. This chain's CDR3 is CASSPGHDSGNTIYF. In DNA, the CDR3 is TGTGCCAGCAGCCCAGGGCATGACTCTGGAAACACCATATATTTT.

This chain connects TRBV19 to TRBJ2-3; D remains ambiguous. This CDR3 has 13 amino acids. Between the trimmed V and J ends, which lost 8 bases and 5 bases, there was a span of 14 bases. Germline-derived CDR1 and CDR2 are LNHDA and SQIVND (reference sequence). CDR3 in amino acids: CASSRNPGDTQYF. CDR3 DNA: TGTGCCAGTTCCCGTAACCCGGGAGATACGCAGTATTTT.

The chain has TRBV5-4 and TRBJ2-1; D is possibly TRBD2 (6 bases). Trimming left V 4 bases short and J 7 bases short, with 18 bases between. Germline values: CDR1 SGHNT, CDR2 YYREEE (reference sequence). The length of the CDR3 is 15 residues. The CDR3 sequence is CASSQGLSGGNEQFF. The CDR3 DNA follows: TGTGCCAGCAGCCAGGGACTTAGCGGTGGAAATGAGCAGTTCTTC.

The chain links TRBV6-1 to TRBJ2-3; 7 nucleotides match TRBD1. From germline, CDR1 is MNHNS and CDR2 SASEGT. CDR3 length equals 14 residues. The V segment lost 6 bases and the J segment 2 bases; nucleotides outside the gene matches: 5. CDR3 sequence reads: CASRTGPSTDTQYF. The CDR3 nucleotides read TGTGCCAGCAGGACAGGGCCATCCACAGATACGCAGTATTTT.

The chain has TRBV12-5 and TRBJ2-1; TRBD2 matches at 10 bases. The CDR3 consists of 19 residues. V lost 6 bases to trimming and J lost 5 bases; unmatched junction nucleotides: 19. Germline V gene sequence: CDR1 LGHNT, CDR2 FRNRAP. CDR3 nucleotide sequence: TGTGCTAGTGGCACAAAGACCCCGTTTCTAGCGGGGGACCACAATGAGCAGTTCTTC. This encodes CASGTKTPFLAGDHNEQFF.

J is TRBJ2-1 and V is TRBV5-4; no firm D call. Trimming left V 1 base short and J 9 bases short, with 5 bases between. The CDR3 is made up of 11 amino acids. Looked up from germline, CDR1 is SGHNT and CDR2 is YYREEE (reference sequence). The CDR3 is CASSLIGEQFF. The CDR3 nucleotides are TGTGCCAGCAGCTTGATCGGTGAGCAGTTCTTC.

The chain recombines TRBV28 with TRBJ1-2; no reliable D call. The CDR3 length is 13 residues. Germline lookup yields CDR1 MDHEN and CDR2 SYDVKM. Between the trimmed V and J ends, which lost 4 bases and 6 bases, there was a span of 12 bases. CDR3 in amino acids: CASSYIYYDGYTF. The CDR3 DNA reads as TGTGCCAGCAGTTATATTTACTACGATGGCTACACCTTC.

The chain recombines TRBV7-9 with TRBJ2-7, with 10 positions matching TRBD1. With V trimmed by 4 bases and J by 5 bases, 5 bases remained unmatched. Germline CDR1 reads SEHNR; CDR2 reads FQNEAQ (reference sequence). The CDR3 is 14 amino acids. The CDR3, as DNA: TGTGCCAGCAGCTCCGCGGGACAGGGGCACGAGCAGTACTTC. This encodes CASSSAGQGHEQYF.

The V gene is TRBV18, the J gene TRBJ1-6, with TRBD1 matching 7 bases. Trimming at V came to 5 bases and at J to 6 bases, leaving 10 bases not matched to a gene. Germline CDR1 and CDR2: KGHSH and LQKENI. The CDR3 loop spans 16 amino acids. DNA of the CDR3: TGTGCCAGCTCAGCGGACAGGACAGGTAGTAATTCACCCCTCCACTTT. This sequence encodes CASSADRTGSNSPLHF.

The V gene is TRBV5-1, the J gene TRBJ2-1; possible D gene TRBD2, 7 bases. This CDR3 region has 15 residues. The germline V gene encodes CDR1 SGHRS and CDR2 YFSETQ. Trimming took off 5 bases at V and 8 bases at J, with 20 bases between the two ends. For the CDR3, the DNA is TGCGCCAGCAGAGAGGGGGGGCCAGTTTCCGATGAGCAGTTCTTC. Protein product: CASREGGPVSDEQFF.

V usage is TRBV9 and J usage is TRBJ2-2; tentative D call: TRBD1 (6 bases). The CDR3 consists of 16 residues. Germline CDR1 SGDLS, CDR2 YYNGEE. The V and J ends lost 3 bases and 3 bases respectively, with 15 bases between them. The CDR3 loop is CASSDADSPYTGELFF. The DNA of the CDR3 is TGTGCCAGCAGCGACGCGGACAGCCCTTACACCGGGGAGCTGTTTTTT.

This clone was observed once. The V and J genes are TRBV6-5 and TRBJ1-2; 7 bases map to TRBD1. This CDR3 is 15 amino acids long. Germline CDR1 is MNHEY and CDR2 is SVGAGI. V lost 7 bases, J lost 8 bases, and 16 bases stayed unmatched. CDR3 sequence: CASTSSGDSPLGYTF. CDR3 DNA: TGTGCCAGCACCTCTAGCGGGGACAGTCCTCTCGGCTACACCTTC.

The V call is TRBV4-1, the J call TRBJ1-2; tentative D call: TRBD1 (5 bases). The CDR3 contains 13 residues. Trimming shortened V by 0 bases and J by 6 bases, and 8 bases separated the two germline ends. Germline values: CDR1 MGHRA, CDR2 YSYEKL. CDR3 nucleotides: TGCGCCAGCAGCCAAGATCGGACAAATGGCTACACCTTC. The encoded protein is CASSQDRTNGYTF.

V usage is TRBV9 and J usage is TRBJ2-5; 10 positions agree with TRBD2. Germline-derived CDR1 and CDR2 are SGDLS and YYNGEE. The CDR3 consists of 17 residues. The trim removed 0 bases at V and 2 bases at J, leaving 7 bases unmatched. The CDR3 nucleotides read TGTGCCAGCAGCGTAGGAGCAGCGGGGGGGCGACAAGAGACCCAGTACTTC. This codes for CASSVGAAGGRQETQYF.

The V and J genes are TRBV15 and TRBJ1-2, with 8 bases aligning to TRBD1. V shed 8 bases, J shed 0 bases, and the junction held 2 bases outside the gene matches. The CDR3 length is 13 residues. The germline gives CDR1 LNHNV, CDR2 YYDKDF (reference sequence). In nucleotides, the CDR3 is TGTGCCACCGGACAGGGCGCTAACTATGGCTACACCTTC. As protein: CATGQGANYGYTF.

The chain uses TRBV2 and TRBJ2-5; 8 bases map to TRBD2. Germline CDR1 SNHLY, CDR2 FYNNEI. The CDR3 has 13 amino acids. With 5 bases clipped from V and 5 bases from J, the junction kept 4 bases outside the gene matches. The CDR3 protein is CASSRGLGETQYF. In nucleotides, the CDR3 is TGTGCCAGCAGTCGGGGACTAGGTGAGACCCAGTACTTC.

The V call is TRBV5-1, the J call TRBJ1-1; TRBD1 aligns across 7 bases. The V gene's germline CDR1 is SGHRS and CDR2 YFSETQ. The CDR3 sequence is 13 residues long. V lost 0 bases, J lost 8 bases, and 4 bases stayed unmatched. CDR3 DNA: TGCGCCAGCAGCTTGGTCGGGACAGAAGAAGCTTTCTTT. This sequence encodes CASSLVGTEEAFF.

The rearrangement uses TRBV10-3 and TRBJ1-6, with unresolved D. Trimming removed 8 bases from V and 8 bases from J, with 13 bases in between. CDR1 and CDR2 from the germline V gene are ENHRY and SYGVKD. CDR3 length equals 13 residues. This chain's CDR3 is CAIGGGSDSPLHF. CDR3 nucleotides: TGTGCCATCGGTGGTGGTTCGGATTCACCCCTCCACTTT.

J is TRBJ1-5 and V is TRBV6-1; 7 bases map to TRBD1. The V gene end was trimmed by 5 bases and the J gene end by 3 bases; junction bases not matched to a gene: 7. Germline lookup yields CDR1 MNHNS and CDR2 SASEGT. The CDR3 contains 15 residues. The CDR3: CASSRTGGDNQPQHF. CDR3 bases: TGTGCCAGCAGTCGGACAGGAGGGGACAATCAGCCCCAGCATTTT.

This rearrangement joins TRBV6-5 to TRBJ2-7; no clear D. V dropped 6 bases and J dropped 3 bases, with 12 bases sitting between them. CDR3 length: 13 amino acids. The germline V gene encodes CDR1 MNHEY and CDR2 SVGAGI. The CDR3 DNA reads TGTGCCAGCAGCTCTCGCGTTCTCTACGAGCAGTACTTC. This codes for CASSSRVLYEQYF.

This chain links TRBV18 with TRBJ2-5; 9 bases fit TRBD1. CDR1 is KGHSH, CDR2 LQKENI, per germline. The trim removed 2 bases at V and 2 bases at J, leaving 3 bases unmatched. The CDR3 sequence is 15 residues long. DNA of the CDR3: TGTGCCAGCTCACCAGTCGGGACAGGGCAAGAGACCCAGTACTTC. Residues: CASSPVGTGQETQYF.

V is TRBV19 and J is TRBJ2-7; 9 nucleotides match TRBD1. V shed 5 bases, J shed 4 bases, and the junction held 9 bases outside the gene matches. Germline V gives CDR1 LNHDA, CDR2 SQIVND (reference sequence). The CDR3 sequence is 15 residues long. The CDR3 DNA reads as TGTGCCAGTAGTCCAAGGGGGACAGGGAAATACGAGCAGTACTTC. Its protein is CASSPRGTGKYEQYF. Supplemented by reference TRBV19 and TRBJ2-7, the full variable domain reads DGGITQSPKYLFRKEGQNVTLSCEQNLNHDAMYWYRQDPGQGLRLIYYSQIVNDFQKGDIAEGYSVSREKKESFPLTVTSAQKNPTAFYLCASSPRGTGKYEQYFGPGTRLTVT.

This chain connects TRBV4-1 to TRBJ2-5, with D possibly being TRBD2 (6 bases). The V end lost 4 bases, the J end lost 1 base, and 7 bases lay between the germline ends. The CDR3 length is 13 residues. Germline V gives CDR1 MGHRA, CDR2 YSYEKL. CDR3 residues: CASSRRGQETQYF. CDR3 nucleotides: TGCGCCAGCAGCCGGAGGGGCCAAGAGACCCAGTACTTC.